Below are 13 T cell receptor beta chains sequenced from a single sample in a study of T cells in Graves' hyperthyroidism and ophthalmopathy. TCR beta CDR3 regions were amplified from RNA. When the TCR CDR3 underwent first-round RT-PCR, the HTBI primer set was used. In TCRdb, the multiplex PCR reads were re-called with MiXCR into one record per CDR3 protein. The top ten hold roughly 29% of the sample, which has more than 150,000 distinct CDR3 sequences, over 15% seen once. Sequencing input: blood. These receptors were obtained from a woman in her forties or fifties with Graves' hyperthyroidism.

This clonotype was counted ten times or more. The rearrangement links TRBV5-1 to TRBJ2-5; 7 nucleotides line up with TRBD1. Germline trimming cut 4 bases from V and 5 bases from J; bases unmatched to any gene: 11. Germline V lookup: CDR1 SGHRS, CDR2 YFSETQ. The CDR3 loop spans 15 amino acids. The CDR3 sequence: CASSAQGGPWETQYF. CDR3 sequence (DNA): TGCGCCAGCAGCGCTCAAGGGGGCCCGTGGGAGACCCAGTACTTC. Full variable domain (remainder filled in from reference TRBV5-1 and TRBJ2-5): KAGVTQTPRYLIKTRGQQVTLSCSPISGHRSVSWYQQTPGQGLQFLFEYFSETQRNKGNFPGRFSGRQFSNSRSEMNVSTLELGDSALYLCASSAQGGPWETQYFGPGTRLLVL.

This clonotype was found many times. The CDR3 DNA is TGTGCCAGCACCCACCGCGGGACAGGGAATCGCGAGACCCAGTACTTC. Translation: CASTHRGTGNRETQYF. V and J are TRBV7-9 and TRBJ2-5; 9 bases map to TRBD1. CDR3 length: 16 residues. The V gene's germline CDR1 is SEHNR and CDR2 FQNEAQ (reference sequence). Losses at the gene ends were 7 bases for V and 5 bases for J; bases not matched to a gene: 14.

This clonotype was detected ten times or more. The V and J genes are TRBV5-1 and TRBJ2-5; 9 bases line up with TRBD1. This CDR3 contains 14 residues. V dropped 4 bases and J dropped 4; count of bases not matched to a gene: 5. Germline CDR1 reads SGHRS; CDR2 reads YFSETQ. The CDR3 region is CASSTGQGRETQYF. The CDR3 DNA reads TGCGCCAGCAGCACGGGACAGGGAAGAGAGACCCAGTACTTC.

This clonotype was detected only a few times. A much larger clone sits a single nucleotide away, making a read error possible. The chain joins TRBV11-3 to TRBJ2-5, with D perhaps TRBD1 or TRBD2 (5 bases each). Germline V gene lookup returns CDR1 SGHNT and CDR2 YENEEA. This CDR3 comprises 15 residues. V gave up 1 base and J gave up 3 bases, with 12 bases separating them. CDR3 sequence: CASSLGTGTEETQYF. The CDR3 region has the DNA TGTGCCAGCAGCTTAGGAACGGGGACCGAAGAGACCCAGTACTTC.

CDR3 residues: CASSTGRGAYSNQPQHF. CDR3 sequence (DNA): TGTGCCAGTAGTACAGGGAGAGGGGCTTATAGCAATCAGCCCCAGCATTTT. The J gene is TRBJ1-5, the V gene TRBV19; the D gene is possibly TRBD1 (5 bases). The ends were cut back, 4 bases at V and 0 bases at J, with 16 bases in the middle. The CDR3 sequence is 17 residues long. In germline, CDR1 is LNHDA, CDR2 SQIVND (reference sequence).

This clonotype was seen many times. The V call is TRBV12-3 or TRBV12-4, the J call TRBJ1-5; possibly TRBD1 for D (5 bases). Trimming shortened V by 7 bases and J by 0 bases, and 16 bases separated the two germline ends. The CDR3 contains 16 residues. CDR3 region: CASKDRDSHSNQPQHF. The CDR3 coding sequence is TGTGCCAGCAAAGACCGGGACTCGCATAGCAATCAGCCCCAGCATTTT.

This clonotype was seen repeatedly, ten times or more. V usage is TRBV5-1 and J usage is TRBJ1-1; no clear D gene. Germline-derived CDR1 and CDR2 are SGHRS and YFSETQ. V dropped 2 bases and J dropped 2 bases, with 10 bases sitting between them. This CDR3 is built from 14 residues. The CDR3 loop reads CASSLRAQNTEAFF. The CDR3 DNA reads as TGCGCCAGCAGCTTACGGGCCCAAAACACTGAAGCTTTCTTT.

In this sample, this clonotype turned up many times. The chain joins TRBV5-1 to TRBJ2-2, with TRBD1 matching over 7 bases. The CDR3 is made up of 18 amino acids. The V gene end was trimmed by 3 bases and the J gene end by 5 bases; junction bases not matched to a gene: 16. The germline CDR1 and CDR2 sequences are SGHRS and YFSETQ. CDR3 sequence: CASSSDWSGTVPTGELFF. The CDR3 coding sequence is TGCGCCAGCAGCTCCGATTGGAGTGGGACAGTCCCAACCGGGGAGCTGTTTTTT.

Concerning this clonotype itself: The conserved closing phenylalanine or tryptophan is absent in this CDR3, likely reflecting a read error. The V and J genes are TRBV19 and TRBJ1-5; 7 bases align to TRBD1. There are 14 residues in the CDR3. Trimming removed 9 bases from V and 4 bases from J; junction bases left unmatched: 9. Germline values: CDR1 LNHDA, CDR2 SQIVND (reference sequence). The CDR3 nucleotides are TGTGCCAGGGATGGGACAGCTGATAATCAGCCCCAGCATTAT. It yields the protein CARDGTADNQPQHY.

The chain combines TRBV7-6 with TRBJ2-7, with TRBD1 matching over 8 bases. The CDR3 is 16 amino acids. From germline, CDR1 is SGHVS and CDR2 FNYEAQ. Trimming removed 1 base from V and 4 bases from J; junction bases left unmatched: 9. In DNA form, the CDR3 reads TGTGCCAGCAGCTTAGAACGGACAGGGAACTGGTACGAGCAGTACTTC. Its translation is CASSLERTGNWYEQYF.

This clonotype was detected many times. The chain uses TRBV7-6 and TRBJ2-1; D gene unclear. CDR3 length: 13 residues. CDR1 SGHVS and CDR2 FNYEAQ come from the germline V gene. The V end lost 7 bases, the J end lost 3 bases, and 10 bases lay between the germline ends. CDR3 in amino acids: CASIGRGYNEQFF. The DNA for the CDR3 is TGTGCCAGCATCGGACGCGGCTACAATGAGCAGTTCTTC.

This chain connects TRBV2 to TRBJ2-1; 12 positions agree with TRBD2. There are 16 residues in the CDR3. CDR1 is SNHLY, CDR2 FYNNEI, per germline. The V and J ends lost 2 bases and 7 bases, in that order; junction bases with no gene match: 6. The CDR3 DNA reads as TGTGCCAGCAGTGAATCTCTAGCGGGAGGGCCGAATGAGCAGTTCTTC. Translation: CASSESLAGGPNEQFF.

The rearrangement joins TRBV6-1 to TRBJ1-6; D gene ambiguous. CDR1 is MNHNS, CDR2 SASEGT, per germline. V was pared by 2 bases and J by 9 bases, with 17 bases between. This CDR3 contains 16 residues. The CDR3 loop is CASSEYIGFRSSPLHF. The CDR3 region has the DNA TGTGCCAGCAGTGAATATATCGGCTTCAGGAGTTCACCCCTCCACTTT.